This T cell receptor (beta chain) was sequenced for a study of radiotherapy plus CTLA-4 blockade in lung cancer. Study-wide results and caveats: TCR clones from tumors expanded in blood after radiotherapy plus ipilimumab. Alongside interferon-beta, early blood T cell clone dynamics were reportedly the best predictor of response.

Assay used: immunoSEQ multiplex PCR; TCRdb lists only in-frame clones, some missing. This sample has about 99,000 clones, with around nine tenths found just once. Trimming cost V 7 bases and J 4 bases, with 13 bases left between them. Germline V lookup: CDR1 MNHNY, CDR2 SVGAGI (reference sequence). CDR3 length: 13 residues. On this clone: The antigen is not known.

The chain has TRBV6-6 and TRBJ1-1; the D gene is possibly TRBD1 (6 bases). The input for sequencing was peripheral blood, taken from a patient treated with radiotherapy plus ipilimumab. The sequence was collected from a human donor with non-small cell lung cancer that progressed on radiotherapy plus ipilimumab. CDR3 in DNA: TGTGCCAGCATACAGGGATTGAGCACTGAAGCTTTCTTT. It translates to CASIQGLSTEAFF.